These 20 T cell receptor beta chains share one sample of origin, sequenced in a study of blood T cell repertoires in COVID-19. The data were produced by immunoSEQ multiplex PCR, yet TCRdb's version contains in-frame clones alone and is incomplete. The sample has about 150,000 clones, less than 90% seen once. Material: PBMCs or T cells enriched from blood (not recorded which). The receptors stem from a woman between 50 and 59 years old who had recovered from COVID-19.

The CDR3 region is CASRLQGFSPLHF. In nucleotides, the CDR3 is TGCGCCAGCAGACTACAGGGTTTTTCACCCCTCCACTTT. This sequence joins TRBV5-1 and TRBJ1-6, with D possibly matching TRBD1 (6 bases). This CDR3 contains 13 residues. CDR1 and CDR2 from the germline V gene are SGHRS and YFSETQ. The V end was cut by 5 bases, the J end by 9 bases, with 12 bases between.

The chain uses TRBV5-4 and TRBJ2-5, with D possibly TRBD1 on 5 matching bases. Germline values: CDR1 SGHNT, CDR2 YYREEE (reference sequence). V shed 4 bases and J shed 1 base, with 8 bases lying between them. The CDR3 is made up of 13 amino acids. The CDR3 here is CASSPQGQETQYF. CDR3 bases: TGTGCCAGCAGCCCCCAGGGCCAAGAGACCCAGTACTTC. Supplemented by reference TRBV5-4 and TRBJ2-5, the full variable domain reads ETGVTQSPTHLIKTRGQQVTLRCSSQSGHNTVSWYQQALGQGPQFIFQYYREEENGRGNFPPRFSGLQFPNYSSELNVNALELDDSALYLCASSPQGQETQYFGPGTRLLVL.

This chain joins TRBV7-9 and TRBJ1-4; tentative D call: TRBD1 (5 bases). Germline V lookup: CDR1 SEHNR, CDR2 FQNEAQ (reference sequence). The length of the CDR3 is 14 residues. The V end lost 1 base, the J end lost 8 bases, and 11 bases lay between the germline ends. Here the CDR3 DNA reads TGTGCCAGCAGCTTAGAGACAGTTCGGGAAAAACTGTTTTTT. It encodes CASSLETVREKLFF. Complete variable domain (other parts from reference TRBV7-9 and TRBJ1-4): DTGVSQNPRHKITKRGQNVTFRCDPISEHNRLYWYRQTLGQGPEFLTYFQNEAQLEKSRLLSDRFSAERPKGSFSTLEIQRTEQGDSAMYLCASSLETVREKLFFGSGTQLSVL.

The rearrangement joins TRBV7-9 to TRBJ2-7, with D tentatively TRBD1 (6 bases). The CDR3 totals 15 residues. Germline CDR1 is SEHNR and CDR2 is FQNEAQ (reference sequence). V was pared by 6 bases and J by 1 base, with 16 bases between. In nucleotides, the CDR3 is TGTGCCAGCAGTGCCTCTACAGGGAGTTCCTACGAGCAGTACTTC. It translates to CASSASTGSSYEQYF.

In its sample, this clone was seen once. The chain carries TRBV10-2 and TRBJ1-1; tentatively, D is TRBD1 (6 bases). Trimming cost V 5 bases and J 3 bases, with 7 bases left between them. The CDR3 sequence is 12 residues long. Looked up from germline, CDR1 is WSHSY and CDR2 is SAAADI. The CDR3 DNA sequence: TGCGCCAGCAGTAGGGGGTACACTGAAGCTTTCTTT. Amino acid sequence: CASSRGYTEAFF.

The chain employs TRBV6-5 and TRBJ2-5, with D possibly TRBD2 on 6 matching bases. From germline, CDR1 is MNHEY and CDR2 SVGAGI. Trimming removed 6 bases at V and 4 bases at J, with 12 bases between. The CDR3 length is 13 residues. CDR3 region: CASREGGVETQYF. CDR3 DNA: TGTGCCAGCAGGGAGGGCGGAGTAGAGACCCAGTACTTC.

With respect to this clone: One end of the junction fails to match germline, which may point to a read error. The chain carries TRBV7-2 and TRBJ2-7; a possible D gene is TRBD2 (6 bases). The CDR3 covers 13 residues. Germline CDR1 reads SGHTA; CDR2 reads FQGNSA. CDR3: CASSLGGTSTWHF. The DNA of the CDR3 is TGTGCCAGCAGCTTGGGTGGGACTTCCACATGGCACTTC.

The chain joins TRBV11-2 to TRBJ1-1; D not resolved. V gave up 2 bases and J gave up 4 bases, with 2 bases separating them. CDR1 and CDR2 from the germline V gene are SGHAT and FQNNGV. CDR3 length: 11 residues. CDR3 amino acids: CASSLLTEAFF. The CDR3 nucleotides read TGTGCCAGCAGCTTACTCACTGAAGCTTTCTTT.

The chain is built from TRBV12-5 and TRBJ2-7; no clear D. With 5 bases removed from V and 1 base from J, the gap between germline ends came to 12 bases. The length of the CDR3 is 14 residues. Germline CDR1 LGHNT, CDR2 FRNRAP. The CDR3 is CASGPRAGSYEQYF. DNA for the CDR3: TGTGCTAGTGGTCCCCGAGCAGGTTCCTACGAGCAGTACTTC.

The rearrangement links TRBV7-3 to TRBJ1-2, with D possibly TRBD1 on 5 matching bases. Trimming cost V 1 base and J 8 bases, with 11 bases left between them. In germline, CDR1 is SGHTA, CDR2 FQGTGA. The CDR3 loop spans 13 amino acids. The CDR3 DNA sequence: TGTGCCAGCAGCTTAAGGAGGGGAGAAGGCTACACCTTC. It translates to CASSLRRGEGYTF.

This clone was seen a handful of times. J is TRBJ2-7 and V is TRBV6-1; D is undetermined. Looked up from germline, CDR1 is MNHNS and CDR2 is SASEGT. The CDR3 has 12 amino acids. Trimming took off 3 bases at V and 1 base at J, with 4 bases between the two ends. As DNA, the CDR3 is TGTGCCAGCAGTGAGGCTTCCTACGAGCAGTACTTC. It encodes CASSEASYEQYF.

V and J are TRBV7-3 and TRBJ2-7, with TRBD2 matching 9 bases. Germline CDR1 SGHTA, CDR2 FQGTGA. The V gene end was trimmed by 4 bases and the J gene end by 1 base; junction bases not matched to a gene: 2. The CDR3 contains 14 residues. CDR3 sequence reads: CASSSTSGSYEQYF. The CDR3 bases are TGTGCCAGCAGCTCAACTAGCGGGTCCTACGAGCAGTACTTC.

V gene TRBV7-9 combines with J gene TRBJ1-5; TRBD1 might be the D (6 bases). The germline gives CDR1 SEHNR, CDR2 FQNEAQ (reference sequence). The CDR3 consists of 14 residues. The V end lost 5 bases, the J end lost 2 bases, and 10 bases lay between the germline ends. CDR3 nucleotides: TGTGCCAGCAGCGAGGACAGCGGCAATCAGCCCCAGCATTTT. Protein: CASSEDSGNQPQHF.

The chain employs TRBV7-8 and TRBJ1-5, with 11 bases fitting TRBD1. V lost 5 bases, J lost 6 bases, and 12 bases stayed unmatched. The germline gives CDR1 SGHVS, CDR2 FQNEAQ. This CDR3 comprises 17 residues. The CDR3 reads CASSRGQGAREGQPQHF. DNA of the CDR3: TGTGCCAGCAGCCGCGGACAGGGGGCGAGGGAGGGTCAGCCCCAGCATTTT.

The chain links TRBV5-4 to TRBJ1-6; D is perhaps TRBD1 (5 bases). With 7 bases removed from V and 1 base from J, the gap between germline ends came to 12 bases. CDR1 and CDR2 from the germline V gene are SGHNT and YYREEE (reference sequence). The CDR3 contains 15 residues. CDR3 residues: CASQGESSYNSPLHF. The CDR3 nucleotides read TGTGCCAGCCAGGGCGAGTCGTCCTATAATTCACCCCTCCACTTT.

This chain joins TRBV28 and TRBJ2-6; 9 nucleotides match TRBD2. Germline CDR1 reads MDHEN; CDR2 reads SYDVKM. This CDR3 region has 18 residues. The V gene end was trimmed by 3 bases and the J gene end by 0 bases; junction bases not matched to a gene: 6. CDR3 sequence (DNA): TGTGCCAGCAGTTTCCTCGCGGGAGGGTCCTCTGGGGCCAACGTCCTGACTTTC. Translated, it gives CASSFLAGGSSGANVLTF.

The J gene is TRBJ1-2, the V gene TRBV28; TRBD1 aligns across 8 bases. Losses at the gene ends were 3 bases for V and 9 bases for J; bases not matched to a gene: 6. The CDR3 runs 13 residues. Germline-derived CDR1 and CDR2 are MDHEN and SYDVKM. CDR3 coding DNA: TGTGCCAGCAGTTTCCCCGGACAGGGAAGCTACACCTTC. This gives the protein CASSFPGQGSYTF.

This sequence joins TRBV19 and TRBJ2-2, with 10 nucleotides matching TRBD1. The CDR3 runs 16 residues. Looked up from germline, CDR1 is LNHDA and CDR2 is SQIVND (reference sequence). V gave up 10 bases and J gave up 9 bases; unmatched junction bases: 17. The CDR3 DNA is TGTGCCACACGACTAACGGGACAGGGGAGGGTTCGGGAGCTGTTTTTT. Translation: CATRLTGQGRVRELFF.

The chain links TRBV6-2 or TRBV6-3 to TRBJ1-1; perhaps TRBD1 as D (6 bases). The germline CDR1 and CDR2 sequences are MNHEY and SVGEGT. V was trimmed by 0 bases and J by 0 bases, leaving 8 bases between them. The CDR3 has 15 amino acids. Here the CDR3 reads CASSYSGAVNTEAFF. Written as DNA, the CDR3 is TGTGCCAGCAGTTACTCGGGGGCGGTGAACACTGAAGCTTTCTTT.

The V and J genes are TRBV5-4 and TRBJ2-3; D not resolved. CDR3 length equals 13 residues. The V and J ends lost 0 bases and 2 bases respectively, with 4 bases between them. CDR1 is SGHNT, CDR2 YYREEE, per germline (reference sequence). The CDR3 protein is CASSLDLTDTQYF. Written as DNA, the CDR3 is TGTGCCAGCAGCTTGGATCTCACAGATACGCAGTATTTT.